A selection of T cell receptor beta chains follows, all from one sample in a study of tumor and adjacent non-tumor tissue in lung cancer. TCRdb re-analysed the multiplex PCR reads in MiXCR, keeping a single row per CDR3 protein. The table lists 70,000 or so distinct CDR3 sequences, roughly three fifths of them singletons, with 20% to 25% in the top ten. The sequencing sample was made of lung tumor tissue. The receptors derive from a man aged 50 or older with non-small cell lung cancer. CDR3s include the opening cysteine and the closing phenylalanine or tryptophan. A D gene is named only where the DNA matches it firmly. Clone sizes are given selectively: once, few, many, or a class where the clone is expanded.

CDR3 DNA,CDR3 protein,J gene,V gene,clone size,D gene
TGCAGTACTAGAATTCCGGGACAGGGGCGCTACGAGCAGTACTTC,CSTRIPGQGRYEQYF,TRBJ2-7,TRBV20-1,once,TRBD1
TGCAGGGTTGATATAAGGGTCCAAGAGACCCAGTACTTC,CRVDIRVQETQYF,TRBJ2-5,TRBV29-1,-,-
TGTGCCAGCAGTTATGAGGGTCCCTCCTACGAGCAGTACTTC,CASSYEGPSYEQYF,TRBJ2-7,TRBV6-6,many,-
TGTGCCAGTAGTAACCCCTGGGACAGGGGTGGCAATCAGCCCCAGCATTTT,CASSNPWDRGGNQPQHF,TRBJ1-5,TRBV19,-,TRBD1
TGCGCCAGCAGCATGGCTCAGAGTTACGAGCAGTACTTC,CASSMAQSYEQYF,TRBJ2-7,TRBV5-1,-,-
TGTGCCTGCAGCCCGGCCCGAGGACGGAGCAGCAATGAGCAGTTCTTC,CACSPARGRSSNEQFF,TRBJ2-1,TRBV6-2/TRBV6-3,-,-
TGCGCCAGCAGCAAGGGACAGACAGCCTACGAGCAGTACTTC,CASSKGQTAYEQYF,TRBJ2-7,TRBV5-1,few,TRBD1
TGCGCCAGCAGCTCAGGTTTGGGGGTGGGTTACAATGAGCAGTTCTTC,CASSSGLGVGYNEQFF,TRBJ2-1,TRBV5-1,many,-
TGTGCCAGCAGTCGGATGGCCTCGAATTCACCCCTCCACTTT,CASSRMASNSPLHF,TRBJ1-6,TRBV6-2/TRBV6-3,many,-
TGTGCCAGCAGTCCCCGATCCTACGAGCACTGCTTC,CASSPRSYEHCF,TRBJ2-7,TRBV6-1,-,-
TGTGCCAGCAGTTCTGGCTGGCAAGGGTTCTACAATGAGCAGTTCTTC,CASSSGWQGFYNEQFF,TRBJ2-1,TRBV11-2,-,-
TGTGTCAGCGGCTTGGCAGGGTTTGTCGAGCAGTACTTC,CVSGLAGFVEQYF,TRBJ2-7,TRBV11-2,-,-
TGCGCCAGCAGCCCCATTTCGGGGGGTCTCGGGGCCAACGTCCTGACTTTC,CASSPISGGLGANVLTF,TRBJ2-6,TRBV5-1,-,TRBD2
TGCAGCGTTAAGCGGGAGGGCCGGAATGAGCAGTTCTTC,CSVKREGRNEQFF,TRBJ2-1,TRBV29-1,few,TRBD2
TGTGCCATCAGTTCTTTAAGGGATTCGGACACTGAAGCTTTCTTT,CAISSLRDSDTEAFF,TRBJ1-1,TRBV10-3,many,-
TGCAGTGCTTACAGGGCCAGGTCCTACAATGAGCTGTTCTTC,CSAYRARSYNELFF,TRBJ2-1,TRBV20-1,-,-
TGTGCCAGCAGTTACTCGACCCAGGGGGCTGGCGAGCAGTACTTC,CASSYSTQGAGEQYF,TRBJ2-7,TRBV6-5,-,TRBD1
TGTGCCAGCAGTTACCCTAGACAGGGAAGACATAATTCACCCCTCCACTTT,CASSYPRQGRHNSPLHF,TRBJ1-6,TRBV6-2/TRBV6-3,many,TRBD1
TGCTCCAGCAAACACTCAGCAGAAACGCAGTATTTT,CSSKHSAETQYF,TRBJ2-3,TRBV10-2,-,-
TGTGTCAGCAGCCCAGGGAGCCAGACCTACGAGCAGTACTTC,CVSSPGSQTYEQYF,TRBJ2-7,TRBV12-3/TRBV12-4,-,-
TGCAGTGCTAGATGTCTGACAGAGAGCTCCTACTATGAGCAGTTCTTC,CSARCLTESSYYEQFF,TRBJ2-1,TRBV20-1,once,-
TGTCCCAGCAGTTTGGGACAGGGTATCTACAATGAGCAGTTCTTC,CPSSLGQGIYNEQFF,TRBJ2-1,TRBV28,-,TRBD1